The source of this TCR beta chain is a study of cytomegalovirus exposure and HLA in healthy donors. The study's findings and limits: An assumption of roughly uniform sequencing depth across donors underlay the presence/absence analyses.

The PCR employed 60 Vbeta primers together with 13 Jbeta primers. Sequencing was performed with immunoSEQ multiplex PCR; in TCRdb, only in-frame clones are kept and a portion is missing. Here the sample spans 150,000 to 200,000 clones, 60% to 80% being singletons. In the case of this clone: Its antigen is currently unknown.

The CDR3 loop spans 15 amino acids. Germline CDR1 reads MNHEY; CDR2 reads SVGAGI. J gave up 6 bases and V 2 bases, and 7 bases lay outside the gene matches. The V gene is TRBV6-5, the J gene TRBJ2-3; 8 nucleotides align to TRBD2. The sequencing input was PBMCs. The clonotype was recovered from a man aged 25-45 years in good health and CMV-seropositive. The CDR3 reads CASSYGGGPPDTQYF. The CDR3 bases are TGTGCCAGCAGTTACGGCGGGGGGCCCCCCGATACGCAGTATTTT.